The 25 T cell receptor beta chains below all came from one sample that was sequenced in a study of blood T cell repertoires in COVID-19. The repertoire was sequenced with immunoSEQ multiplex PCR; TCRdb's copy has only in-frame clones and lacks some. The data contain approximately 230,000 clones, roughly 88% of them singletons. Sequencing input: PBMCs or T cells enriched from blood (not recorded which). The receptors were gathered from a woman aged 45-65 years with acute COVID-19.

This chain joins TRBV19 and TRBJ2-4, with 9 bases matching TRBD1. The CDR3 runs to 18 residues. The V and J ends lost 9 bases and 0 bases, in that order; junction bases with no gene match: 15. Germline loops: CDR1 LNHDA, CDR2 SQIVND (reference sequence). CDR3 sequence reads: CASATGTGLGIAKNIQYF. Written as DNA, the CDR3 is TGTGCCAGCGCAACCGGGACAGGGCTTGGGATAGCCAAAAACATTCAGTACTTC.

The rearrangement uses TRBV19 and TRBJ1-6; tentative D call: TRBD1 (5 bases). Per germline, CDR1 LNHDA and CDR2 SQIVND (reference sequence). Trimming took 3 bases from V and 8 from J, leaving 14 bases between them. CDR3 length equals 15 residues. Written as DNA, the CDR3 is TGTGCCAGTAGTATCCAGGGAACCGCATATTCACCCCTCCACTTT. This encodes CASSIQGTAYSPLHF.

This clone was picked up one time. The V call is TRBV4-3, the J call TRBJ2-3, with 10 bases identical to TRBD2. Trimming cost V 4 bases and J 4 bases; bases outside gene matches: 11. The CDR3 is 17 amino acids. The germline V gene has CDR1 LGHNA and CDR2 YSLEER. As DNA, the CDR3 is TGCGCCAGCAGCCTGCTCGCCGGGACTAGCGAGGCAGATACGCAGTATTTT. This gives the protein CASSLLAGTSEADTQYF.

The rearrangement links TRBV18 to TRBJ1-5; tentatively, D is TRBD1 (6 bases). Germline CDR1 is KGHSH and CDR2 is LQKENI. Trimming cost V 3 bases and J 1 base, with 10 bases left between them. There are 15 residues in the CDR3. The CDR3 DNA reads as TGTGCCAGCTCACCCAGGGGAGTGAGCAATCAGCCCCAGCATTTT. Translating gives CASSPRGVSNQPQHF. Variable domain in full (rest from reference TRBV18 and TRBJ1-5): NAGVMQNPRHLVRRRGQEARLRCSPMKGHSHVYWYRQLPEEGLKFMVYLQKENIIDESGMPKERFSAEFPKEGPSILRIQQVVRGDSAAYFCASSPRGVSNQPQHFGDGTRLSIL.

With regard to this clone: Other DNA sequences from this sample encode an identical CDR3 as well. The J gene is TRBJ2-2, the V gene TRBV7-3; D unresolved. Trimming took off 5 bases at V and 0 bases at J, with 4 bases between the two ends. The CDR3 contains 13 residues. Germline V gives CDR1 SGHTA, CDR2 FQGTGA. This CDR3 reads CASSPTNTGELFF. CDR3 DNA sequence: TGTGCCAGCAGCCCTACGAACACCGGGGAGCTGTTTTTT. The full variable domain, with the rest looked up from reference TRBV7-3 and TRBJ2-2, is GAGVSQTPSNKVTEKGKYVELRCDPISGHTALYWYRQSLGQGPEFLIYFQGTGAADDSGLPNDRFFAVRPEGSVSTLKIQRTERGDSAVYLCASSPTNTGELFFGEGSRLTVL.

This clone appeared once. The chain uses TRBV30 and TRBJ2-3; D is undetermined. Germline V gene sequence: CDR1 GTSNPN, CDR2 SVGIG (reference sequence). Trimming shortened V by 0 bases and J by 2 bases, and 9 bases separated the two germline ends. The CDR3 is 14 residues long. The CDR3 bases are TGTGCCTGGAGTGTCGCGATCTTCACAGATACGCAGTATTTT. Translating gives CAWSVAIFTDTQYF. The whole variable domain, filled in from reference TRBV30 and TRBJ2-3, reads SQTIHQWPATLVQPVGSPLSLECTVEGTSNPNLYWYRQAAGRGLQLLFYSVGIGQISSEVPQNLSASRPQDRQFILSSKKLLLSDSGFYLCAWSVAIFTDTQYFGPGTRLTVL.

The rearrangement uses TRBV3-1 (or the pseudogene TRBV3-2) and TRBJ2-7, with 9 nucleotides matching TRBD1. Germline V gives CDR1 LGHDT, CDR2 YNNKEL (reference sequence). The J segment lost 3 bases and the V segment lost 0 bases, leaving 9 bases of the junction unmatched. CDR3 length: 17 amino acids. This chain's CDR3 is CASSQEGEDRGLYEQYF. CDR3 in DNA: TGTGCCAGCAGCCAAGAAGGAGAGGACAGGGGTCTCTACGAGCAGTACTTC.

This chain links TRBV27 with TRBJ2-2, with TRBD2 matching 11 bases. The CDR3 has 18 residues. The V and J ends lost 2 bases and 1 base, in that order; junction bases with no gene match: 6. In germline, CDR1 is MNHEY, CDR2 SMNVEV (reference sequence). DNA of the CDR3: TGTGCCAGCAGTTTAGGGAAAGGGACTAGCGGGAACACCGGGGAGCTGTTTTTT. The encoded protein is CASSLGKGTSGNTGELFF.

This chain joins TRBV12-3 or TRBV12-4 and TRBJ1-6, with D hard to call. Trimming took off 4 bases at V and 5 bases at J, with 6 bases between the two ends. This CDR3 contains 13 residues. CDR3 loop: CASSYTDNSPLHF. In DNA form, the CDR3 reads TGTGCCAGCAGTTACACCGATAATTCACCCCTCCACTTT.

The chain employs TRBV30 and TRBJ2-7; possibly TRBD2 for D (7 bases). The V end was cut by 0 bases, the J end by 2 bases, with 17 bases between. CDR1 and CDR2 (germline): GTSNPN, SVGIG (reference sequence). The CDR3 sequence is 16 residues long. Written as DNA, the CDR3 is TGTGCCTGGAGTGTATGGGCAAGGGAGGGGGCCTACGAGCAGTACTTC. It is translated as CAWSVWAREGAYEQYF.

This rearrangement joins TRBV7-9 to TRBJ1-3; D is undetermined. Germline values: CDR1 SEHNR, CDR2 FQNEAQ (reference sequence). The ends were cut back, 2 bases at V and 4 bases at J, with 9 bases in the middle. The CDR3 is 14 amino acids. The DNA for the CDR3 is TGTGCCAGCAGCTTAAACGAGGCCGGAAACACCATATATTTT. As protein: CASSLNEAGNTIYF.

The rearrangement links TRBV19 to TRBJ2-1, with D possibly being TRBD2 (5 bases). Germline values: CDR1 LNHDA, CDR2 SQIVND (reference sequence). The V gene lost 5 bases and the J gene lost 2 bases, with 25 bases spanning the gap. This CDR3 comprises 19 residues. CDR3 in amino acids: CASSGRRANIARPYNEQFF. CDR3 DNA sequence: TGTGCCAGTAGTGGGCGGCGGGCTAACATCGCTCGGCCCTACAATGAGCAGTTCTTC.

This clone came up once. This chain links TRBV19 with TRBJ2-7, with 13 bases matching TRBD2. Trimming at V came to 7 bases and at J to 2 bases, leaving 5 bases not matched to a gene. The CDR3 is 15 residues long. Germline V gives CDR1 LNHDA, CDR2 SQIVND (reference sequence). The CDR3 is CASMGTSGNTYEQYF. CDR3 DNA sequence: TGTGCCAGTATGGGGACTAGCGGGAATACCTACGAGCAGTACTTC.

The CDR3 region has the DNA TGTGCCAGCAGCACACATGGTAGCAATCAGCCCCAGCATTTT. Amino acids: CASSTHGSNQPQHF. The chain employs TRBV27 and TRBJ1-5, with D unresolved. V lost 6 bases and J 0 bases, leaving 9 bases between the germline ends. Germline values: CDR1 MNHEY, CDR2 SMNVEV (reference sequence). The CDR3 is 14 residues long.

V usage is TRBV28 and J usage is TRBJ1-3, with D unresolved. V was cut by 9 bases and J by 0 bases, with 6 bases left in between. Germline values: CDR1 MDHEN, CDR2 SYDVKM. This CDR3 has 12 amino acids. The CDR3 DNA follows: TGTGCCAGTGTCAACTCTGGAAACACCATATATTTT. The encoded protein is CASVNSGNTIYF.

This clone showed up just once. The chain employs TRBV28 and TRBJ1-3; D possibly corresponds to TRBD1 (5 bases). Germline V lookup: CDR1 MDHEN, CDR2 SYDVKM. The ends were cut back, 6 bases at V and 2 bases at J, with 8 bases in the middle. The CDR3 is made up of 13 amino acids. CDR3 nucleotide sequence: TGTGCCAGCAGACAAGGGGCTGGAAACACCATATATTTT. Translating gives CASRQGAGNTIYF.

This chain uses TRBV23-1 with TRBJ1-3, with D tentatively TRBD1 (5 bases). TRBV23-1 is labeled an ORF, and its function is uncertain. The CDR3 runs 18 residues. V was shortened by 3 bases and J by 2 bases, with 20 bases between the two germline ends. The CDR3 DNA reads TGCGCCAGCAGTCAGCTTATCCTTAAGCCAGGGACTGGAAACACCATATATTTT. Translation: CASSQLILKPGTGNTIYF.

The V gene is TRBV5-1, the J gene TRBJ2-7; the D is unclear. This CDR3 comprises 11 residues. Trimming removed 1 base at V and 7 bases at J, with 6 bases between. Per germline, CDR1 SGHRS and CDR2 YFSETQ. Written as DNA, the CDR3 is TGCGCCAGCAGCTTGACGAGGGAGCAGTACTTC. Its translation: CASSLTREQYF.

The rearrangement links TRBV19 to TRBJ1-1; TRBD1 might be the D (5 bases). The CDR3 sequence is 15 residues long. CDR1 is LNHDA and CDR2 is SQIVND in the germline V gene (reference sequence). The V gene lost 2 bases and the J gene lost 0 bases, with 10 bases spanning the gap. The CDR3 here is CASSIRRGMNTEAFF. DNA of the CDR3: TGTGCCAGTAGTATACGGAGGGGAATGAACACTGAAGCTTTCTTT. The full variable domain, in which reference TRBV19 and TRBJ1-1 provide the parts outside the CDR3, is DGGITQSPKYLFRKEGQNVTLSCEQNLNHDAMYWYRQDPGQGLRLIYYSQIVNDFQKGDIAEGYSVSREKKESFPLTVTSAQKNPTAFYLCASSIRRGMNTEAFFGQGTRLTVV.

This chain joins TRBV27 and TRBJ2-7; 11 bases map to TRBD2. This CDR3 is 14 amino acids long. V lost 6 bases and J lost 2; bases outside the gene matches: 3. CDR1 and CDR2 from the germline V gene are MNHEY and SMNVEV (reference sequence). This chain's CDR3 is CASSPGLAAYEQYF. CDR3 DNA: TGTGCCAGCAGCCCGGGACTAGCGGCCTACGAGCAGTACTTC.

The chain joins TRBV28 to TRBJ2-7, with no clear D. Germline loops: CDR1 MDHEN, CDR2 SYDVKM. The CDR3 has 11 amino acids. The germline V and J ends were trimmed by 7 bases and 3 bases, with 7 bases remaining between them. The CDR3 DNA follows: TGTGCCAGCACCAACAGCTACGAGCAGTACTTC. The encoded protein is CASTNSYEQYF.

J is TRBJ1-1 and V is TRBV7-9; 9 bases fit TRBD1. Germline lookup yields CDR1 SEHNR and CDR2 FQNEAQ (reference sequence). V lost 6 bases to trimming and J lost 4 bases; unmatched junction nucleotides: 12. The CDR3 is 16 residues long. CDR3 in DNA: TGTGCCAGCAGTCCGACGGGGACAGGGAAATCCACTGAAGCTTTCTTT. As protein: CASSPTGTGKSTEAFF.

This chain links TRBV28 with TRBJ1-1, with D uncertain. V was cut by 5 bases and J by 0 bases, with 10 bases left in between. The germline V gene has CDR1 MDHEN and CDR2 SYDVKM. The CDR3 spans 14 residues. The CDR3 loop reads CASSLASLNTEAFF. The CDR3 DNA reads TGTGCCAGCAGTCTAGCAAGCCTGAACACTGAAGCTTTCTTT.

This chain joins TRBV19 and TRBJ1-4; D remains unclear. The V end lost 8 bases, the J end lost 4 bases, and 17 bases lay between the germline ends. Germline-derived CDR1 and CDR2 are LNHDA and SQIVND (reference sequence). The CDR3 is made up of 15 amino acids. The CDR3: CASRPEQVNNEKLFF. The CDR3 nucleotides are TGTGCCAGTCGACCCGAGCAGGTGAATAATGAAAAACTGTTTTTT.

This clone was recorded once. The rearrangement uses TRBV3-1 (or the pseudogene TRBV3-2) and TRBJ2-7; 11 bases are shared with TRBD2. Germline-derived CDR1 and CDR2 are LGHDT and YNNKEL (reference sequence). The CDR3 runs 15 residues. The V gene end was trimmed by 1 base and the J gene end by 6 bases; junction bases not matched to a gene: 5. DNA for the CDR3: TGTGCCAGCAGCCAAGGGCTAGCGGGAGGTGGCGAGCAGTACTTC. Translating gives CASSQGLAGGGEQYF.